This T cell receptor beta chain was captured in a study of T cells in Graves' hyperthyroidism and ophthalmopathy. At the level of the study: Before any treatment, at initial diagnosis, peripheral blood was collected.

Lactation, pregnancy, other autoimmune disease or uncontrolled infection led to exclusion of patients. Whole-study findings and limits: Also found in blood were most expanded thyroid clonotypes above 0.001.

This clonotype was found many times. Its antigen is undetermined. Amplified regions were TCR beta CDR3 sequences from RNA transcripts. HTBI primers were used for first-round RT-PCR of the TCR CDR3. MiXCR, applied by TCRdb to the multiplex PCR reads, yields one record per CDR3 protein. The data show approximately 34,000 distinct CDR3 sequences, around 53% seen once. This CDR3 comprises 17 residues. Germline CDR1 and CDR2: LGHNA and YSLEER. J lost 7 bases, V lost 0 bases, and 10 bases had no gene match. Sequencing was done on a sample of blood. The chain recombines TRBV4-3 with TRBJ2-2; TRBD1 agrees at 8 bases. The source of this sequence is a woman in her 40s with Graves' ophthalmopathy. The CDR3 coding sequence is TGCGCCAGCAGCCAAGACCAAGTAGGACAGGGTAACGGGGAGCTGTTTTTT. Encoded protein: CASSQDQVGQGNGELFF.